This T cell receptor beta chain derives from a study of CD8+ T cells in alopecia areata. Across the whole study: At a dose of 5 to 10 mg twice daily, oral tofacitinib was given to treated patients. Patients remained on tofacitinib for 6 to 18 months and then went 6 months without it.

Regarding the study as a whole: Clonality exceeded that of normal scalp in lesional scalp, most notably in alopecia totalis/universalis.

Germline-derived CDR1 and CDR2 are GTSNPN and SVGIG (reference sequence). Deletions cut 4 bases from V and 8 bases from J, with 14 bases between. CDR3 length: 12 amino acids. This clone was seen only once. Its antigen is not known. RNA was extracted and reverse transcribed into cDNA as the sequencing template. Method: immunoSEQ multiplex PCR; TCRdb's copy keeps in-frame clones and lacks some. The data contain 200,000 to 250,000 clones, approximately 52% of them singletons. The sample in question was CD4+ T cells sorted from blood, obtained at week 0. This TCR derives from a human donor with alopecia areata. The chain is built from TRBV30 and TRBJ1-2; D is unresolved. DNA of the CDR3: TGTGCCTGGATAACCGGGCCGGCGGGCTACACCTTC. This encodes CAWITGPAGYTF.